A single sample is the source of the 20 T cell receptor beta chains below, sequenced in a study of radiotherapy plus CTLA-4 blockade in lung cancer. Profiling relied on immunoSEQ multiplex PCR, and the TCRdb table lists in-frame clones only, not all of them. This sample has some 110,000 clones, with 90% found just once. The sequencing here drew on peripheral blood, taken from a patient treated with radiotherapy plus ipilimumab. These receptors all stem from a human donor with non-small cell lung cancer that progressed on radiotherapy plus ipilimumab.

This chain uses TRBV5-1 with TRBJ2-2, with 9 nucleotides matching TRBD1. Germline V lookup: CDR1 SGHRS, CDR2 YFSETQ. This CDR3 has 16 amino acids. V lost 6 bases, J lost 4 bases, and 10 bases stayed unmatched. The CDR3 coding sequence is TGCGCCAGCAAGGTTTTACAGGGGGCGGCCACCGGGGAGCTGTTTTTT. It yields the protein CASKVLQGAATGELFF.

The gene calls are TRBV6-5 and TRBJ2-5; D is ambiguous. This CDR3 contains 14 residues. Germline lookup yields CDR1 MNHEY and CDR2 SVGAGI. The V end lost 6 bases, the J end lost 6 bases, and 17 bases lay between the germline ends. CDR3 loop: CASSNPGGLQTQYF. DNA of the CDR3: TGTGCCAGCAGCAACCCGGGCGGCTTACAGACCCAGTACTTC.

This clone was counted a single time. The chain uses TRBV27 and TRBJ2-7; 7 bases line up with TRBD1. V lost 5 bases to trimming and J lost 5 bases; unmatched junction nucleotides: 9. The CDR3 runs 14 residues. In germline, CDR1 is MNHEY, CDR2 SMNVEV (reference sequence). CDR3 residues: CASSPRQGVDEQYF. DNA of the CDR3: TGTGCCAGCAGTCCCCGACAGGGTGTTGACGAGCAGTACTTC.

This sequence joins TRBV18 and TRBJ2-7; D might be TRBD1 (6 bases). Germline V lookup: CDR1 KGHSH, CDR2 LQKENI. V dropped 4 bases and J dropped 3 bases, with 13 bases sitting between them. This CDR3 region has 14 residues. The CDR3, as DNA: TGTGCCAGCTCACTCGGACAGTTAAACTACGAGCAGTACTTC. Encoded protein: CASSLGQLNYEQYF. Complete variable domain (other parts from reference TRBV18 and TRBJ2-7): NAGVMQNPRHLVRRRGQEARLRCSPMKGHSHVYWYRQLPEEGLKFMVYLQKENIIDESGMPKERFSAEFPKEGPSILRIQQVVRGDSAAYFCASSLGQLNYEQYFGPGTRLTVT.

The V and J genes are TRBV6-1 and TRBJ2-5; TRBD2 aligns across 12 bases. Trimming cost V 8 bases and J 4 bases; bases outside gene matches: 8. Germline-derived CDR1 and CDR2 are MNHNS and SASEGT. The CDR3 is 15 residues long. CDR3: CASGRVGLAGETQYF. The DNA for the CDR3 is TGTGCCAGCGGCCGGGTGGGACTAGCGGGAGAGACCCAGTACTTC.

The rearrangement uses TRBV9 and TRBJ2-3, with D uncertain. V was cut by 3 bases and J by 4 bases, with 12 bases left in between. The CDR3 is 14 amino acids. Germline V gene sequence: CDR1 SGDLS, CDR2 YYNGEE. The CDR3 region is CASSAQSHADTQYF. CDR3 sequence (DNA): TGTGCCAGCAGCGCCCAAAGCCACGCAGATACGCAGTATTTT.

The chain uses TRBV7-2 and TRBJ2-5; maybe TRBD2 (6 bases). Germline values: CDR1 SGHTA, CDR2 FQGNSA. V lost 3 bases and J 5 bases, leaving 13 bases between the germline ends. The length of the CDR3 is 14 residues. In DNA form, the CDR3 reads TGTGCCAGCAGCTTTTCCGGGGGTAGGGAGACCCAGTACTTC. Translated: CASSFSGGRETQYF.

This clone was seen only once. The genes are TRBV7-9 and TRBJ2-1, with D uncertain. The CDR3 extends over 13 amino acids. Germline loops: CDR1 SEHNR, CDR2 FQNEAQ (reference sequence). Trimming removed 2 bases from V and 10 bases from J, with 12 bases in between. In DNA form, the CDR3 reads TGTGCCAGCAGCTTAATCCAACAATTGGAGCAGTTCTTC. Encoded protein: CASSLIQQLEQFF.

V is TRBV7-6 and J is TRBJ2-7; 7 bases fit TRBD1. The V and J ends lost 3 bases and 3 bases, in that order; junction bases with no gene match: 5. CDR1 is SGHVS and CDR2 is FNYEAQ in the germline V gene. This CDR3 is 14 amino acids long. Here the CDR3 reads CASSLRDSHYEQYF. DNA of the CDR3: TGTGCCAGCAGCTTGAGGGACAGCCACTACGAGCAGTACTTC.

The chain combines TRBV10-1 with TRBJ2-7, with 10 nucleotides matching TRBD1. CDR1 is WNHNN, CDR2 SYGVQD, per germline (reference sequence). The ends lost 3 bases at V and 5 bases at J; junction bases unmatched: 7. This CDR3 comprises 15 residues. CDR3 bases: TGCGCCAGCAGTGATCACGGGACAGGGGTCCACGAGCAGTACTTC. Its translation is CASSDHGTGVHEQYF.

The chain recombines TRBV19 with TRBJ2-2; D gene unclear. With 4 bases removed from V and 3 bases from J, the gap between germline ends came to 3 bases. The germline V gene has CDR1 LNHDA and CDR2 SQIVND (reference sequence). The CDR3 covers 12 residues. The CDR3 is CASSTDTGELFF. CDR3 in DNA: TGTGCCAGTAGTACTGACACCGGGGAGCTGTTTTTT.

This clone was detected once. CDR3 in DNA: TGTGCCAGCTACCGACTAGCGGGAGGCGGCAATGAGCAGTTCTTC. It is translated as CASYRLAGGGNEQFF. The rearrangement uses TRBV2 and TRBJ2-1; 13 nucleotides line up with TRBD2. V lost 8 bases to trimming and J lost 6 bases; unmatched junction nucleotides: 7. The V gene's germline CDR1 is SNHLY and CDR2 FYNNEI. CDR3 size: 15 residues. Full variable domain (missing parts from reference TRBV2 and TRBJ2-1): EPEVTQTPSHQVTQMGQEVILRCVPISNHLYFYWYRQILGQKVEFLVSFYNNEISEKSEIFDDQFSVERPDGSNFTLKIRSTKLEDSAMYFCASYRLAGGGNEQFFGPGTRLTVL.

This clone appeared a single time. The chain combines TRBV5-4 with TRBJ2-2; D not certain. Germline V gene sequence: CDR1 SGHNT, CDR2 YYREEE (reference sequence). This CDR3 is built from 14 residues. V lost 4 bases and J 7 bases, leaving 14 bases between the germline ends. CDR3 amino acids: CASSRVQKDGELFF. Here the CDR3 DNA reads TGTGCCAGCAGCCGCGTACAAAAGGACGGGGAGCTGTTTTTT.

The rearrangement joins TRBV2 to TRBJ1-5; no clear D gene. V lost 1 base and J 3 bases, leaving 4 bases between the germline ends. This CDR3 has 13 amino acids. Germline-derived CDR1 and CDR2 are SNHLY and FYNNEI. CDR3 sequence reads: CASSEGINQPQHF. CDR3 coding DNA: TGTGCCAGCAGTGAAGGGATCAATCAGCCCCAGCATTTT.

The V gene is TRBV20-1, the J gene TRBJ2-1; D is unclear. Per the germline V gene, CDR1 is DFQATT and CDR2 is SNEGSKA (reference sequence). Trimming took off 6 bases at V and 10 bases at J, with 13 bases between the two ends. The CDR3 sequence is 11 residues long. CDR3 nucleotides: TGCAGTGCAAGAAGCGTGGGGGAGCAGTTCTTC. It codes for CSARSVGEQFF.

The chain joins TRBV9 to TRBJ2-1, with 8 positions matching TRBD2. Germline assignment: CDR1 SGDLS and CDR2 YYNGEE. This CDR3 has 15 amino acids. V lost 3 bases and J lost 6; bases outside the gene matches: 8. CDR3 bases: TGTGCCAGCAGCGGCGGGGGGACTAGAAGCAATGAGCAGTTCTTC. Encoded protein: CASSGGGTRSNEQFF.

The chain couples TRBV7-3 to TRBJ2-3; D not resolved. The CDR3 spans 12 residues. Germline V lookup: CDR1 SGHTA, CDR2 FQGTGA. Trimming took 10 bases from V and 4 from J, leaving 12 bases between them. This chain's CDR3 is CATSNPPDTQYF. The CDR3 bases are TGTGCCACCTCGAACCCCCCAGATACGCAGTATTTT.

CDR3 loop: CANGPPYEQYF. In nucleotides, the CDR3 is TGTGCCAACGGGCCTCCCTACGAGCAGTACTTC. J is TRBJ2-7 and V is TRBV10-3; no clear D gene. The CDR3 has 11 amino acids. Per germline, CDR1 ENHRY and CDR2 SYGVKD. Trimming cost V 10 bases and J 2 bases, with 9 bases left between them.

This sequence joins TRBV23-1 and TRBJ2-1; the D gene is possibly TRBD2 (6 bases). TRBV23-1 is an open reading frame whose function is uncertain. The CDR3 is 13 residues long. V lost 6 bases, J lost 6 bases, and 12 bases lay in between. Written as DNA, the CDR3 is TGCGCCAGCAGCCGCTTGGGGGGCAATGAGCAGTTCTTC. This sequence encodes CASSRLGGNEQFF.

This chain links TRBV7-9 with TRBJ2-1; no clear D. Germline V CDR1 and CDR2: SEHNR, FQNEAQ (reference sequence). The CDR3 runs 16 residues. Deletions cut 6 bases from V and 0 bases from J, with 15 bases between. CDR3 region: CASSLSPPSSYNEQFF. CDR3 DNA sequence: TGTGCCAGCAGTCTCTCCCCCCCGAGCTCCTACAATGAGCAGTTCTTC.